A single sample is the source of the 17 T cell receptor beta chains below, sequenced in a study of beta chain features in type 1 diabetes. Notes on the study in general: All four CD4+ subsets of Type 1 diabetes patients contained TCRB CDR3s that were moderately but significantly shorter.

Their antigens remain unidentified. The investigators reverse transcribed all of the isolated RNA, so they sequenced expressed TCRB transcripts. The assay was immunoSEQ multiplex PCR, and TCRdb's table has in-frame clones only and misses some. The table includes 250,000 to 300,000 clones, more than 13% detected once. Sample: naive CD4+ T cells from blood. The receptors were sampled from a young man with type 1 diabetes.

This clone was found a few times. This chain uses TRBV5-1 with TRBJ2-5; 8 bases are shared with TRBD2. The CDR3 runs 13 residues. Germline values: CDR1 SGHRS, CDR2 YFSETQ. V lost 4 bases to trimming and J lost 7 bases; unmatched junction nucleotides: 6. The CDR3 DNA is TGCGCCAGCAGCGAGGGACTAGATGTGACCCAGTACTTC. This codes for CASSEGLDVTQYF.

This clone has just a few counts. This sequence joins TRBV5-6 and TRBJ2-1, with D perhaps TRBD2 (5 bases). This CDR3 has 11 residues. CDR1 and CDR2 (germline): SGHDT, YYEEEE. The V and J ends lost 6 bases and 9 bases respectively, with 10 bases between them. The CDR3 loop reads CASMRRAEQFF. Here the CDR3 DNA reads TGTGCCAGCATGAGGCGGGCTGAGCAGTTCTTC.

This clone was picked up a small number of times. The chain employs TRBV11-2 and TRBJ2-1, with TRBD2 as a possible D gene (5 bases). Germline V gene sequence: CDR1 SGHAT, CDR2 FQNNGV. Between the trimmed V and J ends, which lost 0 bases and 15 bases, there was a span of 18 bases. The CDR3 has 14 amino acids. The CDR3 spells CASSLDQGGLPWFF. In DNA form, the CDR3 reads TGTGCCAGCAGCTTAGATCAAGGCGGGCTACCTTGGTTCTTC. The whole variable domain, remainder taken from reference TRBV11-2 and TRBJ2-1, is EAGVAQSPRYKIIEKRQSVAFWCNPISGHATLYWYQQILGQGPKLLIQFQNNGVVDDSQLPKDRFSAERLKGVDSTLKIQPAKLEDSAVYLCASSLDQGGLPWFFGPGTRLTVL.

This clone has more than one count but fewer than ten. The chain employs TRBV7-6 and TRBJ1-1, with D perhaps matching TRBD1 (6 bases). V lost 3 bases to trimming and J lost 4 bases, with 12 bases between them. The CDR3 spans 14 residues. Germline lookup yields CDR1 SGHVS and CDR2 FNYEAQ. As DNA, the CDR3 is TGTGCCAGCAGCTTTGGACAGAGTAGCACTGAAGCTTTCTTT. Translating gives CASSFGQSSTEAFF.

This clone was recorded a few times. The rearrangement links TRBV19 to TRBJ2-4, with TRBD1 identical over 7 bases. The ends lost 1 base at V and 10 bases at J; junction bases unmatched: 4. Germline CDR1 and CDR2: LNHDA and SQIVND (reference sequence). This CDR3 has 13 residues. As DNA, the CDR3 is TGTGCCAGTAGTATAGCCGGGACAGTAATTCAGTACTTC. Its protein is CASSIAGTVIQYF.

The chain couples TRBV4-2 to TRBJ2-7, with no clear D. CDR3 length: 14 amino acids. Germline V gene lookup returns CDR1 LGHNA and CDR2 YNFKEQ. V dropped 4 bases and J dropped 1 base, with 11 bases sitting between them. The CDR3 protein is CASSREFESYEQYF. In nucleotides, the CDR3 is TGTGCCAGCAGCCGTGAGTTTGAATCCTACGAGCAGTACTTC.

The rearrangement joins TRBV27 to TRBJ1-2; tentative D call: TRBD1 (5 bases). CDR1 and CDR2 from the germline V gene are MNHEY and SMNVEV (reference sequence). The CDR3 is made up of 14 amino acids. The germline V and J ends were trimmed by 4 bases and 5 bases, with 14 bases remaining between them. CDR3 sequence: CASSYAQGEYGYTF. For the CDR3, the DNA is TGTGCCAGCAGTTACGCGCAGGGCGAATATGGCTACACCTTC.

This clone has a handful of counts. The chain links TRBV14 to TRBJ2-1; 9 bases line up with TRBD2. CDR1 and CDR2 from the germline V gene are SGHDN and FVKESK. The J segment lost 7 bases and the V segment lost 4 bases, leaving 8 bases of the junction unmatched. The CDR3 runs 15 residues. The CDR3 protein is CASSPLAGVVNEQFF. DNA for the CDR3: TGTGCCAGCAGCCCATTAGCGGGAGTAGTAAATGAGCAGTTCTTC.

The V gene is TRBV30, the J gene TRBJ2-2; no reliable D call. In germline, CDR1 is GTSNPN, CDR2 SVGIG (reference sequence). This CDR3 spans 14 amino acids. Between the trimmed V and J ends, which lost 1 base and 5 bases, there was a span of 11 bases. Here the CDR3 reads CAWSGVVRTGELFF. For the CDR3, the DNA is TGTGCCTGGAGTGGAGTAGTACGGACCGGGGAGCTGTTTTTT.

In this sample, this clone turned up a few times. The chain employs TRBV9 and TRBJ2-2, with D possibly TRBD2 on 5 matching bases. The V and J ends lost 0 bases and 6 bases respectively, with 12 bases between them. The CDR3 sequence is 15 residues long. CDR1 SGDLS and CDR2 YYNGEE come from the germline V gene. The CDR3 coding sequence is TGTGCCAGCAGCGTAGGGTCGGGGTCACCCGGGGAGCTGTTTTTT. Translating it yields CASSVGSGSPGELFF.

This clone was counted a few times. The rearrangement joins TRBV18 to TRBJ1-3, with no clear D. This CDR3 is 16 amino acids long. Trimming took 2 bases from V and 0 from J, leaving 11 bases between them. CDR1 and CDR2 (germline): KGHSH, LQKENI. The CDR3 region has the DNA TGTGCCAGCTCACCAATGGCTCAGAACTCTGGAAACACCATATATTTT. The encoded protein is CASSPMAQNSGNTIYF.

This chain links TRBV2 with TRBJ1-5, with D tentatively TRBD1 (5 bases). From germline, CDR1 is SNHLY and CDR2 FYNNEI. Trimming cost V 6 bases and J 0 bases, with 12 bases left between them. This CDR3 comprises 15 residues. The CDR3 spells CASSPQVYSNQPQHF. Written as DNA, the CDR3 is TGTGCCAGCAGCCCACAGGTCTATAGCAATCAGCCCCAGCATTTT.

The chain employs TRBV30 and TRBJ2-5, with TRBD2 identical over 8 bases. CDR3 length: 14 amino acids. Germline CDR1 is GTSNPN and CDR2 is SVGIG (reference sequence). The V and J ends lost 0 bases and 7 bases, in that order; junction bases with no gene match: 7. CDR3 bases: TGTGCCTGGAGTGTACAGCGGGAGTGGGCGACCCAGTACTTC. It codes for CAWSVQREWATQYF.

This clone was counted a few times. The chain couples TRBV5-1 to TRBJ2-1; 13 bases match TRBD2. CDR3 length equals 17 residues. V lost 4 bases, J lost 0 bases, and 4 bases stayed unmatched. Germline values: CDR1 SGHRS, CDR2 YFSETQ. The CDR3 loop is CASSTSGRASSYNEQFF. The CDR3 nucleotides read TGCGCCAGCAGCACTAGCGGGAGGGCCAGCTCCTACAATGAGCAGTTCTTC.

The gene calls are TRBV7-9 and TRBJ1-2; perhaps TRBD1 as D (6 bases). The germline V and J ends were trimmed by 3 bases and 4 bases, with 18 bases remaining between them. Germline V gene data show CDR1 as SEHNR and CDR2 as FQNEAQ (reference sequence). CDR3 size: 16 residues. The CDR3 DNA is TGTGCCAGCAGCTTGAACAGGGCTTTAACTTCCTATGGCTACACCTTC. It yields the protein CASSLNRALTSYGYTF.

This clone was counted between two and nine times. The rearrangement uses TRBV9 and TRBJ2-7, with a possible D match to TRBD2 (6 bases). The CDR3 spans 15 residues. V lost 0 bases to trimming and J lost 2 bases, with 12 bases between them. The germline gives CDR1 SGDLS, CDR2 YYNGEE. The CDR3 bases are TGTGCCAGCAGCGTAGTTCCGACTAGTGCCTACGAGCAGTACTTC. As protein: CASSVVPTSAYEQYF.

CDR3 bases: TGTGCCTGGGATAGACAAGGACATAAAAACATTCAGTACTTC. This encodes CAWDRQGHKNIQYF. The rearrangement links TRBV30 to TRBJ2-4; D is possibly TRBD1 (5 bases). CDR3 length equals 14 residues. Germline values: CDR1 GTSNPN, CDR2 SVGIG (reference sequence). Trimming stripped 5 bases from V and 4 bases from J, with 15 bases between.